Each of the 6 T cell receptor beta chains below was sequenced from the same sample in a study of blood T cells in healthy people across ages. PCR was performed a second time for about 7 to 12 cycles using a sample-barcoded 5' primer and a J-beta primer mix. TCRdb fed the 5' RACE reads into MiXCR, producing one record per CDR3 protein. The sample holds about 640,000 distinct CDR3 sequences; about 54% are singletons and the top ten take more than 35%. Specimen: blood. These receptors were taken from a man aged 55 to 69 in good health.

The rearrangement uses TRBV2 and TRBJ2-1; TRBD1 agrees at 9 bases. The CDR3 has 13 residues. The V gene end was trimmed by 10 bases and the J gene end by 6 bases; junction bases not matched to a gene: 7. CDR1 and CDR2 (germline): SNHLY, FYNNEI. CDR3 nucleotides: TGTGCCATCGCCGGGACAGGGTCCAATGAGCAGTTCTTC. Translating gives CAIAGTGSNEQFF.

The gene calls are TRBV24-1 and TRBJ2-6; tentative D call: TRBD2 (5 bases). V lost 7 bases and J lost 6, with 15 bases in between. Looked up from germline, CDR1 is KGHDR and CDR2 is SFDVKD. The CDR3 sequence is 15 residues long. This chain's CDR3 is CATSQGLLQANVLTF. CDR3 coding DNA: TGTGCCACCAGCCAAGGACTTTTACAGGCCAACGTCCTGACTTTC.

The chain combines TRBV28 with TRBJ2-4, with 7 positions matching TRBD1. Germline CDR1 MDHEN, CDR2 SYDVKM. V was clipped by 6 bases and J by 1 base; unmatched bases: 3. The CDR3 has 14 amino acids. The CDR3: CASRPQGAKNIQYF. CDR3 coding DNA: TGTGCCAGCAGACCACAGGGGGCCAAAAACATTCAGTACTTC.

The rearrangement links TRBV6-6 to TRBJ1-2, with 7 positions matching TRBD1. CDR1 is MNHNY, CDR2 SVGAGI, per germline (reference sequence). The trim removed 5 bases at V and 5 bases at J, leaving 8 bases unmatched. This CDR3 comprises 14 residues. CDR3 nucleotide sequence: TGTGCCAGCAGTCACCCGGGACAGCAGTATGGCTACACCTTC. Encoded protein: CASSHPGQQYGYTF.

This rearrangement joins TRBV4-1 to TRBJ2-5, with a weak D call TRBD2 (5 bases). The V gene lost 0 bases and the J gene lost 4 bases, with 21 bases spanning the gap. The CDR3 loop spans 18 amino acids. Looked up from germline, CDR1 is MGHRA and CDR2 is YSYEKL. This CDR3 reads CASSQEWGVGEWTETQYF. CDR3 DNA sequence: TGCGCCAGCAGCCAAGAGTGGGGAGTCGGAGAATGGACAGAGACCCAGTACTTC.

This clonotype is a singleton in its sample. This may be a read error, as it is one base from a much larger clone. This chain connects TRBV5-1 to TRBJ1-4; TRBD1 agrees at 9 bases. Germline assignment: CDR1 SGHRS and CDR2 YFSETQ. The CDR3 has 16 residues. This CDR3 reads CASRTGQGATNEELFF. CDR3 coding DNA: TGCGCCAGCAGAACGGGACAGGGCGCAACTAATGAAGAACTGTTTTTT.